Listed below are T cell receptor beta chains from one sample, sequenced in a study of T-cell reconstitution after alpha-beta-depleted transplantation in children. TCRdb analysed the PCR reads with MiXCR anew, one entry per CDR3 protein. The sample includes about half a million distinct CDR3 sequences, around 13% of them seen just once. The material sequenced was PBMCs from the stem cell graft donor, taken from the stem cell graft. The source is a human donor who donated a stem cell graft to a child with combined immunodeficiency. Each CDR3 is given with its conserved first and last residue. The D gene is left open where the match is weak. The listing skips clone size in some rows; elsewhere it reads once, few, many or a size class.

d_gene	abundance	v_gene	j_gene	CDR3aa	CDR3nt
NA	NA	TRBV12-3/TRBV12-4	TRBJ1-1	CASRPEGGVTEAFF	TGTGCCAGCAGGCCCGAGGGGGGGGTTACTGAAGCTTTCTTT
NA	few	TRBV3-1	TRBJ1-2	CASSRGLSYGYTF	TGTGCCAGCAGCCGGGGACTCTCTTATGGCTACACCTTC
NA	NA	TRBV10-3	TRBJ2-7	CAISDRAPSYEQYF	TGTGCCATCAGTGATCGTGCCCCCTCCTACGAGCAGTACTTC
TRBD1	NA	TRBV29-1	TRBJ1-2	CSVRPGTGRNYGYTF	TGCAGCGTCCGTCCCGGGACAGGTCGCAACTATGGCTACACCTTC
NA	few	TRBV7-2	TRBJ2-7	CASSPTTREQYF	TGTGCCAGCAGCCCCACTACCAGGGAGCAGTACTTC
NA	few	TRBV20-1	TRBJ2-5	CSASLGGTDLKTQYF	TGCAGTGCTAGTCTTGGGGGTACCGATTTGAAGACCCAGTACTTC
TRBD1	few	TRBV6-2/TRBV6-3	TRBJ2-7	CASRPTGTGTEQYF	TGTGCCAGCAGGCCTACCGGGACAGGGACCGAGCAGTACTTC
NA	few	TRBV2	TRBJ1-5	CASSETPGTNQPQHF	TGTGCCAGCAGTGAGACCCCCGGGACCAATCAGCCCCAGCATTTT
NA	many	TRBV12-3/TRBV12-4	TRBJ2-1	CAAGVYNEQFF	TGTGCCGCCGGGGTTTACAATGAGCAGTTCTTC
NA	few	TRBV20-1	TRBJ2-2	CSASVTRGELFF	TGCAGTGCTAGTGTAACTCGTGGGGAGCTGTTTTTT
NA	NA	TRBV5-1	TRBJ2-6	CASSLAVTAAGANVLTF	TGCGCCAGCAGCTTGGCCGTGACGGCCGCTGGGGCCAACGTCCTGACTTTC
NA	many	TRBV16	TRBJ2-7	CASSRRREGEQYF	TGTGCCAGCAGCCGAAGACGGGAAGGCGAGCAGTACTTC
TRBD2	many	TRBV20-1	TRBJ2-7	CSARAPAGGFYEQYF	TGCAGTGCTAGAGCACCAGCGGGAGGGTTCTACGAGCAGTACTTC
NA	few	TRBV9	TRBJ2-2	CASSPTGLWAGELFF	TGTGCCAGCAGCCCAACAGGGTTATGGGCCGGGGAGCTGTTTTTT
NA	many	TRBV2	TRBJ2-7	CASSETYEQYF	TGTGCCAGCAGTGAAACCTACGAGCAGTACTTC
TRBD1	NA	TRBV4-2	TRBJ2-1	CASSQGVVQGASYNEQFF	TGTGCCAGCAGCCAAGGTGTTGTGCAGGGGGCCTCTTACAATGAGCAGTTCTTC
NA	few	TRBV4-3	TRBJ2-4	CASSQDRGEGGQSHIQYF	TGCGCCAGCAGCCAAGATCGGGGAGAGGGGGGCCAGTCCCACATTCAGTACTTC
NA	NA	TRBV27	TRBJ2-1	CASSLSSVYNEQFF	TGTGCCAGCAGTTTATCTAGCGTTTACAATGAGCAGTTCTTC